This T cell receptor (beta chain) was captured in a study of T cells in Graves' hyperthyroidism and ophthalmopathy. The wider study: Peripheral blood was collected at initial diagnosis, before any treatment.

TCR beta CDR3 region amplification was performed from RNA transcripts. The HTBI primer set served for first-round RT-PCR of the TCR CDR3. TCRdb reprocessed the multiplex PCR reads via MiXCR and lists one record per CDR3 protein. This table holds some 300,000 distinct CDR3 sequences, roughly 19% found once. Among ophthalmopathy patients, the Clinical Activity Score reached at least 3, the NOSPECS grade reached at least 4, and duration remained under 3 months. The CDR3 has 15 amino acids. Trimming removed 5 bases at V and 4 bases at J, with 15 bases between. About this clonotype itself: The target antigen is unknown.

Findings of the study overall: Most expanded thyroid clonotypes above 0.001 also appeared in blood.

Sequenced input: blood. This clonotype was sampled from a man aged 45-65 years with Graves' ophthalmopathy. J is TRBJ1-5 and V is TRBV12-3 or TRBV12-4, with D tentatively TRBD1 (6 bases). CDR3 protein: CASSTTGYRNQPQHF. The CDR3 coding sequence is TGTGCCAGCAGTACAACAGGGTATAGGAATCAGCCCCAGCATTTT.